The 15 T cell receptor beta chains given below trace back to one sample, sequenced in a study of cytomegalovirus exposure and HLA in healthy donors. Use of 60 Vbeta and 13 Jbeta primers characterized the PCR. Produced via immunoSEQ multiplex PCR; TCRdb's table is partial and in-frame only. In the table there are 70,000 to 95,000 clones, 60% to 85% of which are singletons. Material for sequencing was PBMCs. These receptor sequences come from a man in his forties or fifties in good health and CMV-seronegative.

The chain links TRBV7-9 to TRBJ2-5; D is ambiguous. Looked up from germline, CDR1 is SEHNR and CDR2 is FQNEAQ (reference sequence). The CDR3 covers 12 residues. With 1 base removed from V and 5 bases from J, the gap between germline ends came to 5 bases. CDR3 sequence (DNA): TGTGCCAGCAGCTTAGGTTCGGAGACCCAGTACTTC. Translation: CASSLGSETQYF.

J is TRBJ2-5 and V is TRBV6-6, with 10 nucleotides matching TRBD2. TRBJ2-7 matches the DNA end more closely, so the J call is doubtful. The germline gives CDR1 MNHNY, CDR2 SVGAGI (reference sequence). The CDR3 spans 15 residues. The CDR3 DNA reads TGTGCCAGCAGTTCCAGCGGGAGGGTCTCCTACGAGCAGTACTTC. Translating gives CASSSSGRVSYEQYF.

This chain links TRBV7-3 with TRBJ2-1; 8 positions agree with TRBD2. V shed 6 bases, J shed 0 bases, and the junction held 4 bases outside the gene matches. The CDR3 has 15 amino acids. The germline CDR1 and CDR2 sequences are SGHTA and FQGTGA. CDR3 sequence (DNA): TGTGCCAGCAGTCCAACTAGCGGCTCCTACAATGAGCAGTTCTTC. Amino acid sequence: CASSPTSGSYNEQFF.

V and J are TRBV6-1 and TRBJ1-6; D may be TRBD1 (5 bases). This CDR3 has 14 residues. Trimming left V 1 base short and J 9 bases short, with 10 bases between. From germline, CDR1 is MNHNS and CDR2 SASEGT. The CDR3 DNA sequence: TGTGCCAGCAGTGAAGTCCGACAGTCTTCACCCCTCCACTTT. It translates to CASSEVRQSSPLHF.

This sequence joins TRBV28 and TRBJ2-3, with 10 bases that match TRBD1. Germline V gene sequence: CDR1 MDHEN, CDR2 SYDVKM. The CDR3 sequence is 15 residues long. V shed 6 bases and J 4 bases; nucleotides not matched to a gene: 7. In DNA, the CDR3 is TGTGCCAGCAGAATCAGACAGGGGGCGTCAGATACGCAGTATTTT. This encodes CASRIRQGASDTQYF.

CDR3 region: CASREGQTLAKNIQYF. CDR3 nucleotides: TGTGCCAGCAGGGAGGGGCAGACCCTAGCCAAAAACATTCAGTACTTC. This sequence joins TRBV6-6 and TRBJ2-4; TRBD2 might be the D (6 bases). This CDR3 is 16 amino acids long. Germline assignment: CDR1 MNHNY and CDR2 SVGAGI (reference sequence). Trimming left V 6 bases short and J 0 bases short, with 15 bases between.

V gene TRBV28 combines with J gene TRBJ1-1, with D unresolved. The germline CDR1 and CDR2 sequences are MDHEN and SYDVKM. V was clipped by 6 bases and J by 1 base, with 15 bases between them. This CDR3 has 15 amino acids. The CDR3 is CASRHPGGKNTEAFF. The CDR3, as DNA: TGTGCCAGCAGACACCCTGGAGGGAAGAACACTGAAGCTTTCTTT.

The chain employs TRBV7-9 and TRBJ2-7, with a possible D match to TRBD1 (6 bases). The CDR3 has 13 residues. From germline, CDR1 is SEHNR and CDR2 FQNEAQ (reference sequence). V lost 0 bases and J lost 6, with 9 bases in between. This chain's CDR3 is CASSLAQGREQYF. The CDR3 DNA sequence: TGTGCCAGCAGCTTAGCACAGGGTCGCGAGCAGTACTTC.

The gene calls are TRBV19 and TRBJ1-4, with 9 bases matching TRBD1. Germline CDR1 is LNHDA and CDR2 is SQIVND (reference sequence). This CDR3 has 15 residues. J gave up 4 bases and V 9 bases, and 9 bases lay outside the gene matches. In nucleotides, the CDR3 is TGTGCCAGCAGCGGACAGGGGAGCTATAATGAAAAACTGTTTTTT. It is translated as CASSGQGSYNEKLFF.

This sequence joins TRBV5-4 and TRBJ2-1; TRBD2 matches at 15 bases. V was clipped by 4 bases and J by 4 bases; unmatched bases: 6. This CDR3 has 17 residues. Germline values: CDR1 SGHNT, CDR2 YYREEE (reference sequence). This CDR3 is CASSPRTSGRVYNEQFF. Here the CDR3 DNA reads TGTGCCAGCAGCCCGAGGACTAGCGGGAGGGTATACAATGAGCAGTTCTTC. Drawing the rest from reference TRBV5-4 and TRBJ2-1, the complete variable domain is ETGVTQSPTHLIKTRGQQVTLRCSSQSGHNTVSWYQQALGQGPQFIFQYYREEENGRGNFPPRFSGLQFPNYSSELNVNALELDDSALYLCASSPRTSGRVYNEQFFGPGTRLTVL.

The J gene is TRBJ1-2, the V gene TRBV2; 7 bases are shared with TRBD1. Germline assignment: CDR1 SNHLY and CDR2 FYNNEI. CDR3 length: 15 amino acids. Unmatched junction bases numbered 10, after V lost 2 bases and J lost 7 bases. The CDR3: CASSELNYRGSGYTF. Here the CDR3 DNA reads TGTGCCAGCAGTGAACTGAACTACAGGGGCAGTGGCTACACCTTC.

There are a few counts of this clone. The chain combines TRBV9 with TRBJ2-7, with TRBD1 matching over 11 bases. Trimming removed 4 bases from V and 0 bases from J; junction bases left unmatched: 3. The CDR3 runs 15 residues. Germline V lookup: CDR1 SGDLS, CDR2 YYNGEE. DNA of the CDR3: TGTGCCAGCAGCCCGGGGACAGGGGGCTCCTACGAGCAGTACTTC. This codes for CASSPGTGGSYEQYF.

V usage is TRBV5-1 and J usage is TRBJ2-3, with D tentatively TRBD1 (5 bases). The germline gives CDR1 SGHRS, CDR2 YFSETQ. This CDR3 comprises 15 residues. The V end lost 2 bases, the J end lost 2 bases, and 12 bases lay between the germline ends. As DNA, the CDR3 is TGCGCCAGCAGCTTTAAGGGGCCGAACACAGATACGCAGTATTTT. Amino acid sequence: CASSFKGPNTDTQYF.

This clone has just one count. The chain recombines TRBV9 with TRBJ2-3; D is ambiguous. V was trimmed by 4 bases and J by 2 bases, leaving 14 bases between them. The CDR3 contains 15 residues. Germline assignment: CDR1 SGDLS and CDR2 YYNGEE. Here the CDR3 DNA reads TGTGCCAGCAGCCCTCTCCCGACAAACACAGATACGCAGTATTTT. Translating gives CASSPLPTNTDTQYF.

The DNA for the CDR3 is TGTGCCAGCAGTCTCGGACAGGGAATTTACGAGCAGTACTTC. Translating it yields CASSLGQGIYEQYF. The chain recombines TRBV27 with TRBJ2-7; 8 bases are a match to TRBD1. The CDR3 spans 14 residues. Germline loops: CDR1 MNHEY, CDR2 SMNVEV (reference sequence). V shed 5 bases, J shed 4 bases, and the junction held 7 bases outside the gene matches.